A selection of T cell receptor beta chains follows, all from one sample in a study of beta chain features in type 1 diabetes. This table comes from immunoSEQ multiplex PCR, and its TCRdb copy is limited to in-frame clones, with some not included. Among 150,000 to 160,000 clones listed, around 10% were seen once. Sequencing input: central memory CD4+ T cells from blood. The receptors originated from a man younger than 35 in good health. The CDR3 runs from the conserved cysteine through the conserved F or W. A D gene is named only where the DNA matches it firmly. Some rows have no size entry. The others give once, few or many, or a class for an expanded clone.

v_call	d_call	j_call	clone_size	cdr3_aa	cdr3_nt
TRBV4-1	TRBD2	TRBJ2-7	NA	CASSQDRRTSRDEQYF	TGCGCCAGCAGTCAAGATCGACGGACTAGTCGGGACGAGCAGTACTTC
TRBV13	NA	TRBJ2-1	few	CASSFERNNEQFF	TGTGCCAGCAGCTTTGAAAGAAACAATGAGCAGTTCTTC
TRBV9	NA	TRBJ2-3	NA	CASSVVPGSGTDTQYF	TGTGCCAGCAGCGTAGTGCCAGGGTCGGGCACAGATACGCAGTATTTT
TRBV21-1	NA	TRBJ2-6	few	CASSALQGAIYSGANVLTF	TGTGCCAGCAGCGCATTACAGGGGGCCATCTACTCTGGGGCCAACGTCCTGACTTTC
TRBV29-1	TRBD1	TRBJ2-1	NA	CSVHRGRGGEQFF	TGCAGCGTTCACAGGGGGCGCGGTGGTGAGCAGTTCTTC
TRBV5-1	NA	TRBJ2-7	few	CASSLFSGHSYEQYF	TGCGCCAGCAGCTTGTTTTCCGGACACAGCTACGAGCAGTACTTC
TRBV7-3	NA	TRBJ2-7	few	CASSLMAGNAYEQYF	TGTGCCAGCAGCTTAATGGCAGGGAATGCCTACGAGCAGTACTTC
TRBV6-5	NA	TRBJ2-2	NA	CASKLRASKPGELFF	TGTGCCAGCAAACTCAGGGCTTCTAAGCCCGGGGAGCTGTTTTTT
TRBV6-5	NA	TRBJ1-2	few	CASSEGNFGYTF	TGTGCCAGCAGTGAGGGGAATTTTGGCTACACCTTC
TRBV5-1	TRBD1	TRBJ2-3	NA	CASSLAGQGYADTQYF	TGCGCCAGCAGCCTCGCTGGACAGGGTTATGCAGATACGCAGTATTTT
TRBV11-1	TRBD1	TRBJ2-1	few	CASSSFGQGAEQFF	TGTGCCAGCAGCAGCTTCGGACAGGGGGCTGAGCAGTTCTTC
TRBV23-1	NA	TRBJ2-5	many	CASSLERGRGQETQYF	TGCGCCAGCAGTCTGGAGAGGGGCAGGGGACAAGAGACCCAGTACTTC
TRBV11-1	NA	TRBJ2-2	few	CASSFDRGTGELFF	TGTGCCAGCAGCTTTGACAGAGGAACCGGGGAGCTGTTTTTT
TRBV30	TRBD1	TRBJ1-6	many	CASPDRRSNSPLHF	TGTGCCTCCCCGGACAGGCGATCAAATTCACCCCTCCACTTT
TRBV7-9	TRBD1	TRBJ2-1	few	CASSFNSGTGSEQFF	TGTGCCAGCAGCTTCAACTCCGGGACAGGGAGTGAGCAGTTCTTC
TRBV5-4	NA	TRBJ2-4	NA	CASNQSFLAKNIQYF	TGTGCCAGCAACCAATCCTTTTTAGCCAAAAACATTCAGTACTTC
TRBV7-2	NA	TRBJ2-5	few	CASSLRRGPYQETQYF	TGTGCCAGCAGCCTGCGTAGGGGCCCGTACCAAGAGACCCAGTACTTC
TRBV10-3	NA	TRBJ2-5	NA	CAISESLQKETQYF	TGTGCCATCAGTGAGTCGTTGCAGAAAGAGACCCAGTACTTC
TRBV6-5	NA	TRBJ2-1	NA	CASVGSYNEQFF	TGTGCCAGCGTTGGCAGCTACAATGAGCAGTTCTTC
TRBV4-1	TRBD1	TRBJ2-1	once	CASSQGSQGASYNEQFF	TGCGCCAGCAGCCAAGGGTCACAGGGGGCCTCCTACAATGAGCAGTTCTTC
TRBV4-3	TRBD1	TRBJ2-3	few	CASSPKTLSGTGSWDTQYF	TGCGCCAGCAGTCCCAAAACCCTCTCCGGGACAGGGTCTTGGGATACGCAGTATTTT
TRBV14	NA	TRBJ2-5	NA	CASSRDSAHGETQYF	TGTGCCAGCAGCCGAGACAGTGCCCATGGGGAGACCCAGTACTTC
TRBV7-2	NA	TRBJ2-5	NA	CASSPAQGETQYF	TGTGCCAGCAGCCCCGCCCAGGGGGAGACCCAGTACTTC
TRBV11-2	NA	TRBJ2-7	few	CASSPEYGSYEQYF	TGTGCCAGCAGCCCCGAATACGGGTCCTACGAGCAGTACTTC
TRBV4-3	NA	TRBJ1-2	NA	CASSTRTDSNYGYTF	TGCGCCAGCAGCACCCGGACAGACTCTAACTATGGCTACACCTTC
TRBV7-2	NA	TRBJ2-7	NA	CASSNPTGGTYEQYF	TGTGCCAGCAGCAACCCGACCGGAGGTACCTACGAGCAGTACTTC
TRBV30	NA	TRBJ1-5	NA	CAWSTQGLEPQHF	TGTGCCTGGAGTACGCAGGGTTTGGAGCCCCAGCATTTT
TRBV6-5	NA	TRBJ2-3	NA	CASNQRGVAPDTQYF	TGTGCCAGCAATCAACGCGGGGTAGCCCCAGATACGCAGTATTTT
TRBV6-5	NA	TRBJ1-1	few	CASSQRTAEAFF	TGTGCCAGCAGTCAAAGGACGGCTGAAGCTTTCTTT
TRBV28	TRBD2	TRBJ2-3	few	CASRGSRLASGIGTDTQYF	TGTGCCAGCAGGGGATCCCGTCTGGCTAGCGGGATAGGCACAGATACGCAGTATTTT
TRBV4-3	TRBD2	TRBJ2-1	few	CASSQALAGGPHEQFF	TGCGCCAGCAGCCAAGCACTAGCGGGAGGTCCCCATGAGCAGTTCTTC
TRBV7-3	NA	TRBJ1-1	few	CASSLDQGTAFF	TGTGCCAGCAGCTTAGATCAGGGGACCGCTTTCTTT
TRBV9	TRBD1	TRBJ2-7	NA	CASSSTGPYEQYF	TGTGCCAGCAGCTCGACAGGGCCCTACGAGCAGTACTTC
TRBV9	NA	TRBJ1-1	many	CASGGTVNTEAFF	TGTGCCAGCGGCGGGACGGTGAACACTGAAGCTTTCTTT
TRBV11-2	TRBD2	TRBJ2-1	few	CASSFGSGGPNEQFF	TGTGCCAGCAGCTTTGGGAGCGGGGGGCCAAATGAGCAGTTCTTC
TRBV11-2	TRBD1	TRBJ1-2	NA	CASSYLGTANYGYTF	TGTGCCAGCAGCTACCTCGGGACAGCCAACTATGGCTACACCTTC